The clone carrying this T cell receptor (beta chain) appeared many times. Its antigen is unidentified. Library preparation for TCR beta used quantitative 5'-RACE with molecular barcodes. TCRdb analysed the 5' RACE reads with MiXCR anew, one entry per CDR3 protein. The sample records about 90,000 distinct CDR3 sequences, around 8.5% being singletons. The source of the sample is a study of CD8 T cells in ankylosing spondylitis. Points from the study as a whole: Earlier reports found some motif variants in synovial fluid and blood in reactive arthritis. Seemingly characteristic of ankylosing spondylitis blood was a TCR beta motif consisting of under ten highly homologous variants. The authors reported significant enrichment of disease-linked clones in matched ankylosing spondylitis synovial fluid. Researchers report that disease-linked clones proved CD8+ and relatively rare in peripheral blood.

The germline CDR1 and CDR2 sequences are SEHNR and FQNEAQ (reference sequence). This CDR3 contains 14 residues. V gave up 4 bases and J gave up 6 bases; unmatched junction bases: 4. The clonotype comes from a male donor with ankylosing spondylitis. Specimen: blood, either unsorted or a sorted T cell fraction (not recorded which). The chain joins TRBV7-9 to TRBJ1-5, with 9 bases fitting TRBD1. The CDR3 DNA sequence: TGTGCCAGCAGCTGGGGACAGGGAGGTCAGCCCCAGCATTTT. Amino acid sequence: CASSWGQGGQPQHF.